One sample yielded the 13 T cell receptor beta chains listed below, sequenced in a study of blood T cells in healthy people across ages. A sample-barcoded 5' primer and a J-beta primer mix were used in a second PCR of roughly 7 to 11 cycles. Using its own MiXCR run on the 5' RACE reads, TCRdb lists one record per CDR3 protein. The table lists 550,000 to 800,000 distinct CDR3 sequences, around 32% of them singletons. Sequencing was done on a sample of blood. The receptor set was obtained from a woman of 80 years or more in good health.

The sample holds many counts of this clonotype. This CDR3 reads CAISESGTDSTDTQYF. The CDR3 DNA follows: TGTGCCATCAGTGAGTCTGGGACGGATAGCACAGATACGCAGTATTTT. This rearrangement joins TRBV10-3 to TRBJ2-3; either TRBD1 or TRBD2 may fit D (5 bases each). Germline CDR1 is ENHRY and CDR2 is SYGVKD. The CDR3 sequence is 16 residues long. Trimming stripped 0 bases from V and 0 bases from J, with 10 bases between.

The chain recombines TRBV20-1 with TRBJ2-1; no clear D. This CDR3 has 12 residues. Per the germline V gene, CDR1 is DFQATT and CDR2 is SNEGSKA (reference sequence). V was trimmed by 3 bases and J by 3 bases, leaving 6 bases between them. The CDR3 sequence is CSARRLYNEQFF. CDR3 coding DNA: TGCAGTGCTAGGCGACTCTACAATGAGCAGTTCTTC.

This clonotype was detected ten times or more. The V and J genes are TRBV9 and TRBJ2-5; 7 bases match TRBD1. V lost 6 bases and J lost 3; bases outside the gene matches: 11. This CDR3 comprises 15 residues. Germline V gene data show CDR1 as SGDLS and CDR2 as YYNGEE. The CDR3, as DNA: TGTGCCAGCAAGAGGGGACAGTCCTTAGAAGAGACCCAGTACTTC. Translation: CASKRGQSLEETQYF.

Note on this clonotype: This clone may be a read error of a much larger clone one base away. This rearrangement joins TRBV18 to TRBJ2-5; D may be TRBD2 (5 bases). Germline assignment: CDR1 KGHSH and CDR2 LQKENI. This CDR3 contains 13 residues. CDR3 loop: CASPPQSGERQYF. As DNA, the CDR3 is TGTGCCAGCCCACCACAATCCGGGGAGCGGCAGTACTTC.

A word on this clonotype: A much larger clone is a single base away; this may be a read error. The rearrangement uses TRBV6-4 and TRBJ1-1, with a weak D call TRBD1 (5 bases). The length of the CDR3 is 15 residues. Germline V CDR1 and CDR2: MRHNA, SNTAGT. The CDR3 is CASSEQSGGNTEACF. DNA of the CDR3: TGTGCCAGCAGTGAGCAGTCCGGGGGGAACACTGAAGCTTGCTTT.

This clonotype was recorded many times. The V call is TRBV4-3, the J call TRBJ2-1; 9 positions agree with TRBD2. The CDR3 length is 17 residues. Germline CDR1 and CDR2: LGHNA and YSLEER. Trimming cost V 0 bases and J 2 bases; bases outside gene matches: 5. The DNA for the CDR3 is TGCGCCAGCAGCCAAGAAGGGGGACTAGCAGCCTACAATGAGCAGTTCTTC. It codes for CASSQEGGLAAYNEQFF.

J is TRBJ1-1 and V is TRBV28; 10 bases are a match to TRBD1. This CDR3 spans 15 amino acids. In germline, CDR1 is MDHEN, CDR2 SYDVKM. V shed 5 bases and J 4 bases; nucleotides not matched to a gene: 7. The CDR3 spells CASSPRTGGVTEAFF. DNA of the CDR3: TGTGCCAGCAGTCCACGGACAGGGGGGGTCACTGAAGCTTTCTTT.

This clonotype was recorded once. This may come from a read error, since a much larger clone is one base off. V is TRBV10-3 and J is TRBJ1-2; tentatively, D is TRBD1 (6 bases). Germline V lookup: CDR1 ENHRY, CDR2 SYGVKD. This CDR3 spans 13 amino acids. CDR3 protein: CGISDRQGYGYTF. The CDR3 nucleotides are TGTGGCATCAGTGATCGCCAGGGGTATGGCTACACCTTC.

This clonotype was counted many times. The chain combines TRBV7-9 with TRBJ2-7, with a tentative D call TRBD2 (5 bases). Germline CDR1 SEHNR, CDR2 FQNEAQ (reference sequence). This CDR3 has 14 amino acids. Trimming stripped 5 bases from V and 3 bases from J, with 14 bases between. CDR3 sequence (DNA): TGTGCCAGCAGCCCCCCGGGGTCCGTCTACGAGCAGTACTTC. The encoded protein is CASSPPGSVYEQYF. Drawing the rest from reference TRBV7-9 and TRBJ2-7, the complete variable domain is DTGVSQNPRHKITKRGQNVTFRCDPISEHNRLYWYRQTLGQGPEFLTYFQNEAQLEKSRLLSDRFSAERPKGSFSTLEIQRTEQGDSAMYLCASSPPGSVYEQYFGPGTRLTVT.

The chain carries TRBV20-1 and TRBJ1-4; D is possibly TRBD1 (6 bases). The CDR3 spans 14 residues. Trimming removed 5 bases at V and 1 base at J, with 11 bases between. CDR1 is DFQATT, CDR2 SNEGSKA, per germline (reference sequence). CDR3 DNA: TGCAGTGCTTACTTAGGGGGAACTAATGAAAAACTGTTTTTT. Translated: CSAYLGGTNEKLFF.

The chain is built from TRBV7-2 and TRBJ2-2; 9 bases align to TRBD1. CDR3 length: 13 residues. Germline loops: CDR1 SGHTA, CDR2 FQGNSA. V was pared by 5 bases and J by 15 bases, with 10 bases of the junction left unmatched. CDR3 sequence (DNA): TGTGCCAGCAGCCACCCGGGACAGGGTGGGGTGTTTTTT. Its protein product is CASSHPGQGGVFF.

At least ten counts were recorded for this clonotype. V gene TRBV5-4 combines with J gene TRBJ2-5; no firm D call. V lost 7 bases, J lost 2 bases, and 12 bases lay in between. Germline V CDR1 and CDR2: SGHNT, YYREEE (reference sequence). This CDR3 has 13 residues. CDR3 nucleotide sequence: TGTGCCAGCCGTATGAGGCCTCAAGAGACCCAGTACTTC. It codes for CASRMRPQETQYF.

This clonotype was observed at least ten times. The chain has TRBV20-1 and TRBJ1-5; the match to TRBD1 covers 7 bases. This CDR3 has 13 amino acids. V gave up 6 bases and J gave up 2 bases; unmatched junction bases: 4. Germline CDR1 DFQATT, CDR2 SNEGSKA (reference sequence). The DNA for the CDR3 is TGCAGTGCCCGGGGACAGCGCAATCAGCCCCAGCATTTT. Translated, it gives CSARGQRNQPQHF.